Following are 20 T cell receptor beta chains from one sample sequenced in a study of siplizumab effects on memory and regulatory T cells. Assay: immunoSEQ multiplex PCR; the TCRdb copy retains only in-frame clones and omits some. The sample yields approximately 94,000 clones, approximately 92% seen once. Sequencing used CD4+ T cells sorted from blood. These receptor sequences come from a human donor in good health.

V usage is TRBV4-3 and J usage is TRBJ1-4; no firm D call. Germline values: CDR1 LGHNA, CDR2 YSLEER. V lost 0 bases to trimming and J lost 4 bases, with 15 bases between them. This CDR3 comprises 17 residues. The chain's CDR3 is CASSQDLAASYNEKLFF. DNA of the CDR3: TGCGCCAGCAGCCAAGATTTGGCAGCCAGCTATAATGAAAAACTGTTTTTT.

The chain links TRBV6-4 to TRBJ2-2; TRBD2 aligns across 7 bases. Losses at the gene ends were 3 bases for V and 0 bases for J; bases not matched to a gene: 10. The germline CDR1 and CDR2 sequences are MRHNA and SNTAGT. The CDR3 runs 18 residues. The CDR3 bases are TGTGCCAGCAGTGAACGACCGCGGGGGAACGCGAACACCGGGGAGCTGTTTTTT. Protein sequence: CASSERPRGNANTGELFF.

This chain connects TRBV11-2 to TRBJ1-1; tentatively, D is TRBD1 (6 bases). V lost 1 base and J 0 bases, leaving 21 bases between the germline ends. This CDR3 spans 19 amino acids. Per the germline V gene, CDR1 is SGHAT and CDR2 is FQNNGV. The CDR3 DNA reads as TGTGCCAGCAGCTTAGCCTGGATCTCTCGAGGGGGAATGAACACTGAAGCTTTCTTT. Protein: CASSLAWISRGGMNTEAFF.

The CDR3 protein is CASSSSTGGGANEQYF. CDR3 nucleotides: TGTGCCAGCAGCTCTTCCACAGGAGGGGGGGCAAACGAGCAGTACTTC. V gene TRBV11-2 combines with J gene TRBJ2-5, with a weak D call TRBD2 (7 bases). Matching the DNA end better, TRBJ2-7 makes the J call doubtful. Germline V gene lookup returns CDR1 SGHAT and CDR2 FQNNGV. This CDR3 has 16 residues.

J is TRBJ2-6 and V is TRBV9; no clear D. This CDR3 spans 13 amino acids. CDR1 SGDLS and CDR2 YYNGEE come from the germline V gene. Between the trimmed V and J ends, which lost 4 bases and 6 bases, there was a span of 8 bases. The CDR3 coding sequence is TGTGCCAGCAGCCCCCGGGCGGCCAACGTCCTGACTTTC. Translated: CASSPRAANVLTF.

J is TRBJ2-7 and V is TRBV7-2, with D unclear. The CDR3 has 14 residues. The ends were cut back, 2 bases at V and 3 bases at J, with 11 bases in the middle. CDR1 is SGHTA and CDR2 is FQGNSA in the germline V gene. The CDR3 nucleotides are TGTGCCAGCAGCTTATTCGGAGCATACTACGAGCAGTACTTC. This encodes CASSLFGAYYEQYF.

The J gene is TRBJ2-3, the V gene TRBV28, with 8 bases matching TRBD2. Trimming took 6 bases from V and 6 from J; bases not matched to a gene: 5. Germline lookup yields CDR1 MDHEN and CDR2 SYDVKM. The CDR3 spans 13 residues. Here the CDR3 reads CASSPGGGDTQYF. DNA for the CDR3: TGTGCCAGCAGCCCCGGGGGGGGTGATACGCAGTATTTT.

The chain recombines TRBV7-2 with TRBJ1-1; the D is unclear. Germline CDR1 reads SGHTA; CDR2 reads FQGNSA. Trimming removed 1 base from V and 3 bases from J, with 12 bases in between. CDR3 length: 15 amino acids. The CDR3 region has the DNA TGTGCCAGCAGCTTAGGGGCGCCGAAGTACACTGAAGCTTTCTTT. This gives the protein CASSLGAPKYTEAFF. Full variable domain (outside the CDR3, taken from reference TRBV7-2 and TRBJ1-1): GAGVSQSPSNKVTEKGKDVELRCDPISGHTALYWYRQSLGQGLEFLIYFQGNSAPDKSGLPSDRFSAERTGGSVSTLTIQRTQQEDSAVYLCASSLGAPKYTEAFFGQGTRLTVV.

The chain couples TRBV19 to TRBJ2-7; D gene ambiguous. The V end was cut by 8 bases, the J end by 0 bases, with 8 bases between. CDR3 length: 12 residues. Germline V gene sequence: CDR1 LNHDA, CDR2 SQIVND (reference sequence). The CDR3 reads CASRWSSYEQYF. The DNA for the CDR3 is TGTGCCAGTCGTTGGAGCTCCTACGAGCAGTACTTC.

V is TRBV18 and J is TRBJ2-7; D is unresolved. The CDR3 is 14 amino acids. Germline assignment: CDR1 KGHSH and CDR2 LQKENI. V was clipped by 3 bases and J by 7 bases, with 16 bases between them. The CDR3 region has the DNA TGTGCCAGCTCACCCCCTGGTAGGGAAGCTGAGCAGTACTTC. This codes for CASSPPGREAEQYF.

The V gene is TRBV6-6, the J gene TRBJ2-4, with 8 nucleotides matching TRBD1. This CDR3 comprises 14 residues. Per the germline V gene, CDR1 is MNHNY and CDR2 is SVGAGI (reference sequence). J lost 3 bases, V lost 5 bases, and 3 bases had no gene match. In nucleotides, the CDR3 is TGTGCCAGCAGTACGGACAGGGTCAAAAACATTCAGTACTTC. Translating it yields CASSTDRVKNIQYF.

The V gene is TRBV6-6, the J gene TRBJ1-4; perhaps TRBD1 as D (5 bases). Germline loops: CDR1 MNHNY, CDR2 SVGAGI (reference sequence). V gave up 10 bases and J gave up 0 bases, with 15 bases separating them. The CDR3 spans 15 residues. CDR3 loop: CATRRGRATNEKLFF. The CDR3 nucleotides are TGTGCCACCCGCCGGGGGAGAGCAACTAATGAAAAACTGTTTTTT.

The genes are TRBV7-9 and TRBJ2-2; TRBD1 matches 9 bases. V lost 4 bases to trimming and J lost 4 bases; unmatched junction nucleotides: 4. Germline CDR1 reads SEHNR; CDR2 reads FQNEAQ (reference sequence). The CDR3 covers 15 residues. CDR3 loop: CASSWGTGPTGELFF. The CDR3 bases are TGTGCCAGCAGCTGGGGGACAGGGCCCACCGGGGAGCTGTTTTTT.

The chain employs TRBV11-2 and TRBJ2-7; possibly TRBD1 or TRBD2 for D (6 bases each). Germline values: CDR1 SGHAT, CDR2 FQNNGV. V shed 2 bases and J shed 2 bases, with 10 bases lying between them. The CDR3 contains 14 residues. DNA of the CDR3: TGTGCCAGCAGCTTACAGGGGAGGACCTACGAGCAGTACTTC. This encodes CASSLQGRTYEQYF.

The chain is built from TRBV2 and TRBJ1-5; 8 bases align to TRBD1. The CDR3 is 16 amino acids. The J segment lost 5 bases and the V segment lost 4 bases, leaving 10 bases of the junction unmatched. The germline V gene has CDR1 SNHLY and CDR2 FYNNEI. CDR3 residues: CASSGGTGLRDQPQHF. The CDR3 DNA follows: TGTGCCAGCAGTGGGGGGACAGGATTAAGGGATCAGCCCCAGCATTTT. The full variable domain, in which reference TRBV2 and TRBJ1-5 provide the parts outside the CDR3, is EPEVTQTPSHQVTQMGQEVILRCVPISNHLYFYWYRQILGQKVEFLVSFYNNEISEKSEIFDDQFSVERPDGSNFTLKIRSTKLEDSAMYFCASSGGTGLRDQPQHFGDGTRLSIL.

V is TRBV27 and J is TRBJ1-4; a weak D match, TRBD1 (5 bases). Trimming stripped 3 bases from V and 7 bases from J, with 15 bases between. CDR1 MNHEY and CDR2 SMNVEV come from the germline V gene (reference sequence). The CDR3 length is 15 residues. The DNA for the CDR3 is TGTGCCAGCAGTTTCGGTCGGGTAAGGGGTGAAAAACTGTTTTTT. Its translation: CASSFGRVRGEKLFF.

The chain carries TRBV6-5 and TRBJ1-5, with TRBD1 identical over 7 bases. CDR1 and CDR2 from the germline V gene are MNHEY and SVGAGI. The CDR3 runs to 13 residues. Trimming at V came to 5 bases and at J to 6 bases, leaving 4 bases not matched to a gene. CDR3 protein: CASSKQGSQPQHF. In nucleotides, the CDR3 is TGTGCCAGCAGTAAACAGGGGAGTCAGCCCCAGCATTTT.

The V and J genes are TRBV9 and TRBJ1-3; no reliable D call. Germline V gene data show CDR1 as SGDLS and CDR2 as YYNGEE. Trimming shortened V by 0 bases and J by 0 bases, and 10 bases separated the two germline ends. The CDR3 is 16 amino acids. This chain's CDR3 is CASSVASGLSGNTIYF. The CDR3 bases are TGTGCCAGCAGCGTAGCGTCAGGACTCTCTGGAAACACCATATATTTT.

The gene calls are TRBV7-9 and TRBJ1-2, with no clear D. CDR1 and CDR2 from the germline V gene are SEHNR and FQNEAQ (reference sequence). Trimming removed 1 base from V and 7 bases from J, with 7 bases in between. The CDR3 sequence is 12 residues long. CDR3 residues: CASSLEITGYTF. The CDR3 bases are TGTGCCAGCAGCTTAGAGATCACTGGCTACACCTTC. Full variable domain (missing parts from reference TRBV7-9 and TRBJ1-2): DTGVSQNPRHKITKRGQNVTFRCDPISEHNRLYWYRQTLGQGPEFLTYFQNEAQLEKSRLLSDRFSAERPKGSFSTLEIQRTEQGDSAMYLCASSLEITGYTFGSGTRLTVV.

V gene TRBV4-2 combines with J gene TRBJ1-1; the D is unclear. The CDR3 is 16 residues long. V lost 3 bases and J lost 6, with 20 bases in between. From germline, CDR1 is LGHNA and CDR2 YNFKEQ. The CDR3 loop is CASSHGRSYGLAEAFF. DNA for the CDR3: TGTGCCAGCAGCCATGGCCGTTCATATGGATTGGCTGAAGCTTTCTTT.